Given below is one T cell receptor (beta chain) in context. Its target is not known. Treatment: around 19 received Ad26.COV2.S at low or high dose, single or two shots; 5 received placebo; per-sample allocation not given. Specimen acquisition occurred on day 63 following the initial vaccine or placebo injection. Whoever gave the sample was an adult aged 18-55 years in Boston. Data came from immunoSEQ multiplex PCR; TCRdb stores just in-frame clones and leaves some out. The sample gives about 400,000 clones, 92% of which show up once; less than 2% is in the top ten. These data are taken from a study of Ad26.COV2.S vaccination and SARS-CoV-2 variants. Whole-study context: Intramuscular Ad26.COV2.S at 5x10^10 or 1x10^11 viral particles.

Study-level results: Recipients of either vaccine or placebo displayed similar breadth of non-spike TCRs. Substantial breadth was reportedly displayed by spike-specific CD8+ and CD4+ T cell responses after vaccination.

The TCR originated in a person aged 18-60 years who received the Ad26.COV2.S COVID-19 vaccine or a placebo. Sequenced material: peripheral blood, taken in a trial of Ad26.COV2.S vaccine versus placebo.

The DNA of the CDR3 is TGTGCCAGCAGCACCCGGGGGGTCGGACTAGCGGACTACAATGAGCAGTTCTTC. It is translated as CASSTRGVGLADYNEQFF. The V call is TRBV7-4, the J call TRBJ2-1, with 10 nucleotides matching TRBD2. With V trimmed by 5 bases and J by 3 bases, 13 bases remained unmatched. The CDR3 length is 18 residues. CDR1 is SGHVT and CDR2 is SQSDAQ in the germline V gene.